This T cell receptor (beta chain) stems from a study of T-cell reconstitution after alpha-beta-depleted transplantation in children. Unique molecular identifiers were built into the TCRbeta library. TCRdb itself ran the PCR reads through MiXCR, one entry per CDR3 protein. The table includes about 300,000 distinct CDR3 sequences, around 10% detected once. The V end was cut by 2 bases, the J end by 2 bases, with 12 bases between. The CDR3 sequence is 14 residues long. Germline CDR1 and CDR2: DFQATT and SNEGSKA (reference sequence). Overall study findings and caveats: Reportedly, roughly two months post-transplant, alpha-beta T cells arose from several hundred expanded graft clones. At one year after transplant, newly produced T cells mostly accounted for T-cell counts and diversity. Surviving recipient T cells and intrathymic progenitors accounted for some patients' high TCRbeta diversity at day 60.

This clonotype appeared many times. Its antigen is unknown. The sample consisted of PBMCs, taken before TCRalphabeta/CD19-depleted stem cell transplant. This TCR derives from a boy younger than two with acute myeloid leukemia, due to receive a stem cell transplant. V gene TRBV20-1 combines with J gene TRBJ2-5; TRBD1 is a possible D gene (5 bases). The CDR3 DNA is TGCAGTGCTAGAAGAGGCAGGGTACAAGAGACCCAGTACTTC. The encoded protein is CSARRGRVQETQYF.